This TCR beta chain was found in a study of shared clonotypes between healthy human individuals. Study-wide background: Used for every donor were three CD4 naive, three CD4 memory, two CD8 naive and one CD8 memory plate.

A deep-level run was used for the assay. Method: immunoSEQ multiplex PCR; TCRdb's copy keeps in-frame clones and lacks some. The table includes millions of clones, more than 80% detected once. CD45RA+ naive and CD45RA-negative memory subsets were separated from CD4+ cells. General study results and limits: Estimated richness was generally greater in naive than memory subsets.

Germline V gene data show CDR1 as SGHNT and CDR2 as YYREEE (reference sequence). The V gene lost 1 base and the J gene lost 5 bases, with 4 bases spanning the gap. The CDR3 runs to 13 residues. Remarks on this clone: Its antigen is undetermined.

Sequencing was done on a sample of naive CD4+ T cells sorted from blood. As to subset: CD45RA+ positively selected. The clonotype comes from a man aged 18 to 29 in good health. This chain connects TRBV5-4 to TRBJ1-6, with D uncertain. The CDR3 spells CASSLTDNSPLHF. CDR3 DNA sequence: TGTGCCAGCAGCTTGACAGATAATTCACCCCTCCACTTT.